This entry features one T cell receptor (beta chain) sequence. A second PCR, run for roughly 7 to 11 cycles, used a sample-barcoded 5' primer plus a J-beta primer mix. TCRdb reprocessed the 5' RACE reads via MiXCR and lists one record per CDR3 protein. Of around 990,000 distinct CDR3 sequences listed, roughly a quarter are singletons. The source of the sample is a study of blood T cells in healthy people across ages. Germline CDR1 MDHEN, CDR2 SYDVKM. The CDR3 is 13 residues long. Trimming removed 6 bases at V and 1 base at J, with 9 bases between. These same data were also listed under a study on T cells of mothers and their children.

The sample taken for sequencing was blood. The source of this sequence is a girl aged 2-10 years in good health. This rearrangement joins TRBV28 to TRBJ1-1; D not certain. The DNA for the CDR3 is TGTGCCAGCAGAAAAACAAAGAACACTGAAGCTTTCTTT. This gives the protein CASRKTKNTEAFF.